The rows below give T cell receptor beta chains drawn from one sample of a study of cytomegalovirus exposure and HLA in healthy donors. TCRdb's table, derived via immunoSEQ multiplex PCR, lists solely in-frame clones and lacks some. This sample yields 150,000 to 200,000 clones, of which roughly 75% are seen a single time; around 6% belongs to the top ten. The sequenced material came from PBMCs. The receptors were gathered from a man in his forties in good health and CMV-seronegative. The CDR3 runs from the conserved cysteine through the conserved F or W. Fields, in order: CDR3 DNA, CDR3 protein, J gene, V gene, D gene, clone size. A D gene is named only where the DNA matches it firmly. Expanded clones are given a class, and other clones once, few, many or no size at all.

TGTGCCAGCAGCGTATCCAGGGTGAGTGGGGCCAACGTCCTGACTTTC,CASSVSRVSGANVLTF,TRBJ2-6,TRBV9,NA,NA
TGCGCCAGCAGCCAGGACAGTGGGTATGAAAAACTGTTTTTT,CASSQDSGYEKLFF,TRBJ1-4,TRBV4-3,NA,NA
TGTGCCAGCGGGACAGGCCTTCAAGAGACCCAGTACTTC,CASGTGLQETQYF,TRBJ2-5,TRBV2,TRBD1,NA
TGTGCCAGTAGACCCGGGTCAGGGGAGCATCAGCCCCAGCATTTT,CASRPGSGEHQPQHF,TRBJ1-5,TRBV10-3,NA,few
TGCGCCAGCAGCCCCTTCAGACAGGGAGGTACGGGCTACACCTTC,CASSPFRQGGTGYTF,TRBJ1-2,TRBV4-3,TRBD1,NA
TGTGCCAGCAGCCACCCGCGGGGGGGAACTGAAGCTTTCTTT,CASSHPRGGTEAFF,TRBJ1-1,TRBV7-2,NA,NA
TGCAGCGCTGGACTCACGCCGAGCTCCTACAATGAGCAGTTCTTC,CSAGLTPSSYNEQFF,TRBJ2-1,TRBV29-1,NA,NA
TGTGCCAGCAGCCCAGACGGCCGGACTCCGAGCTACGAGCAGTACTTC,CASSPDGRTPSYEQYF,TRBJ2-7,TRBV7-9,NA,NA
TGCGCCAGCAGCCACCCGGGACAGGGCCCCTACGGGCAGTACTTC,CASSHPGQGPYGQYF,TRBJ2-7,TRBV4-1,TRBD1,NA
TGTGCCAGCTCACCACGGCAGGGCGGGGGGACCACTGAAGCTTTCTTT,CASSPRQGGGTTEAFF,TRBJ1-1,TRBV18,NA,NA
TGTGCCAGCAGTGAAGCCTGGCGGGGATCTAGCAATCAGCCCCAGCATTTT,CASSEAWRGSSNQPQHF,TRBJ1-5,TRBV2,NA,NA
TGTGCCAGCACTAAAATAGAGGACAGTTACAATGAGCAGTTCTTC,CASTKIEDSYNEQFF,TRBJ2-1,TRBV21-1,NA,NA
TGTGCCAGCTCACCCTACGGGGGAGGGAACGAGCAGTACTTC,CASSPYGGGNEQYF,TRBJ2-7,TRBV18,TRBD2,NA
TGCGCCAGCAGCTTGGACAGATTGTACGAGCAGTACTTC,CASSLDRLYEQYF,TRBJ2-7,TRBV5-1,NA,once